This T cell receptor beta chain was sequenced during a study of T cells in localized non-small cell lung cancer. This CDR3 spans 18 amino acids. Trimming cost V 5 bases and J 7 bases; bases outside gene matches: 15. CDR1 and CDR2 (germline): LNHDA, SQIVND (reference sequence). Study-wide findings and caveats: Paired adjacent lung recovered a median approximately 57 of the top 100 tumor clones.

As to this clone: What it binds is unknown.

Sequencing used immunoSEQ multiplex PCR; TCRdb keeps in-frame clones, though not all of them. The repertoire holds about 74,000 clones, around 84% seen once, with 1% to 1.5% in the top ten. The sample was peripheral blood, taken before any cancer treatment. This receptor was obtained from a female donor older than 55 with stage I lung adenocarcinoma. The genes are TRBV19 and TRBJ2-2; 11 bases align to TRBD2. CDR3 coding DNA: TGTGCCAGTAGTCTAAAAACTAGCGGGAGTTATATGGGCGGGGAGCTGTTTTTT. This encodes CASSLKTSGSYMGGELFF. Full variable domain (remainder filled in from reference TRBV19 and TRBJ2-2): DGGITQSPKYLFRKEGQNVTLSCEQNLNHDAMYWYRQDPGQGLRLIYYSQIVNDFQKGDIAEGYSVSREKKESFPLTVTSAQKNPTAFYLCASSLKTSGSYMGGELFFGEGSRLTVL.